The 14 T cell receptor beta chains presented below share a single source sample, sequenced in a study of OX40 agonist ivuxolimab in advanced cancers. The data were produced by immunoSEQ multiplex PCR, yet TCRdb's version contains in-frame clones alone and is incomplete. The sample has tens of thousands of clones; about 91% are singletons. The sequencing used CD4+ or CD8+ T cells sorted from blood, collected in a trial of the OX40 agonist ivuxolimab. These receptors all come from an adult with an advanced solid tumor such as melanoma, head and neck, liver or kidney cancer.

The J gene is TRBJ2-7, the V gene TRBV2, with D maybe TRBD1 (6 bases). V lost 9 bases, J lost 3 bases, and 12 bases lay in between. Germline CDR1 is SNHLY and CDR2 is FYNNEI. There are 12 residues in the CDR3. The CDR3 protein is CARSRGNYEQYF. The CDR3 nucleotides read TGTGCCAGATCCAGGGGAAACTACGAGCAGTACTTC.

J is TRBJ1-2 and V is TRBV27; no clear D gene. Trimming removed 5 bases at V and 0 bases at J, with 7 bases between. The CDR3 loop spans 13 amino acids. CDR1 is MNHEY, CDR2 SMNVEV, per germline (reference sequence). The CDR3 bases are TGTGCCAGCAGTAGCAGAGCTAACTATGGCTACACCTTC. Protein: CASSSRANYGYTF.

CDR3 sequence: CASSSGTSGIYEQYF. CDR3 sequence (DNA): TGTGCCAGCAGTTCGGGGACTAGCGGGATCTACGAGCAGTACTTC. The chain has TRBV27 and TRBJ2-7; 13 bases fit TRBD2. CDR1 and CDR2 from the germline V gene are MNHEY and SMNVEV (reference sequence). The CDR3 has 15 residues. V trimming: 4 bases; J trimming: 3 bases; junction bases outside the gene matches: 3.

This clone has a handful of counts. The genes are TRBV19 and TRBJ1-1; no firm D call. The V and J ends lost 1 base and 4 bases respectively, with 7 bases between them. This CDR3 region has 13 residues. Germline values: CDR1 LNHDA, CDR2 SQIVND (reference sequence). The chain's CDR3 is CASSIARITEAFF. The CDR3 region has the DNA TGTGCCAGTAGTATAGCCAGAATCACTGAAGCTTTCTTT. Filled out from reference TRBV19 and TRBJ1-1, the complete variable domain reads DGGITQSPKYLFRKEGQNVTLSCEQNLNHDAMYWYRQDPGQGLRLIYYSQIVNDFQKGDIAEGYSVSREKKESFPLTVTSAQKNPTAFYLCASSIARITEAFFGQGTRLTVV.

This clone was recorded only once. The chain couples TRBV11-2 to TRBJ1-1; perhaps TRBD1 as D (6 bases). The CDR3 has 16 amino acids. Germline-derived CDR1 and CDR2 are SGHAT and FQNNGV. Trimming cost V 4 bases and J 1 base, with 16 bases left between them. CDR3 bases: TGTGCCAGCAGCTCCCGACAGGTTACTACGAACACTGAAGCTTTCTTT. This sequence encodes CASSSRQVTTNTEAFF.

This chain's CDR3 is CASSLSGTSYEQYF. As DNA, the CDR3 is TGTGCCAGCAGCTTATCCGGGACCTCCTACGAGCAGTACTTC. The V and J genes are TRBV5-4 and TRBJ2-7; either TRBD1 or TRBD2 may supply D (5 bases each). This CDR3 has 14 amino acids. Between the trimmed V and J ends, which lost 2 bases and 0 bases, there was a span of 9 bases. Germline CDR1 and CDR2: SGHNT and YYREEE (reference sequence).

The V gene is TRBV11-2, the J gene TRBJ2-2; D gene unclear. Germline CDR1 is SGHAT and CDR2 is FQNNGV. V was trimmed by 1 base and J by 7 bases, leaving 7 bases between them. The CDR3 runs 13 residues. CDR3 loop: CASSLARNGELFF. CDR3 coding DNA: TGTGCCAGCAGCTTAGCCAGGAACGGGGAGCTGTTTTTT.

The chain links TRBV7-9 to TRBJ2-2; TRBD2 is a possible D gene (5 bases). The CDR3 runs to 13 residues. Trimming cost V 10 bases and J 4 bases, with 13 bases left between them. Germline CDR1 is SEHNR and CDR2 is FQNEAQ (reference sequence). CDR3: CATAAAPTGELFF. Written as DNA, the CDR3 is TGTGCCACCGCAGCGGCCCCCACCGGGGAGCTGTTTTTT.

The chain recombines TRBV19 with TRBJ2-5, with TRBD1 matching 8 bases. The germline gives CDR1 LNHDA, CDR2 SQIVND (reference sequence). This CDR3 comprises 12 residues. CDR3 sequence: CATGAFGETQYF. The CDR3 nucleotides are TGTGCGACAGGGGCCTTTGGGGAGACCCAGTACTTC. Full variable domain (missing parts from reference TRBV19 and TRBJ2-5): DGGITQSPKYLFRKEGQNVTLSCEQNLNHDAMYWYRQDPGQGLRLIYYSQIVNDFQKGDIAEGYSVSREKKESFPLTVTSAQKNPTAFYLCATGAFGETQYFGPGTRLLVL.

A note on this clone: One junction end does not reproduce the germline sequence, and a read error may be involved. The chain is built from TRBV5-4 and TRBJ2-7; unclear D gene. This CDR3 has 13 amino acids. Germline CDR1 SGHNT, CDR2 YYREEE (reference sequence). This chain's CDR3 is CASSLGGSYERYF. The CDR3 bases are TGTGCCAGCAGCTTGGGTGGGTCCTACGAGCGGTACTTC.

This chain uses TRBV27 with TRBJ1-2; D is unresolved. CDR3 length equals 13 residues. CDR1 and CDR2 from the germline V gene are MNHEY and SMNVEV (reference sequence). With 2 bases removed from V and 6 bases from J, the gap between germline ends came to 10 bases. The CDR3 here is CASSLRDFHGYTF. The CDR3 region has the DNA TGTGCCAGCAGTTTACGTGACTTCCATGGCTACACCTTC.

This clone appeared once. The gene calls are TRBV20-1 and TRBJ2-5; D perhaps matches TRBD2 (6 bases). Between the trimmed V and J ends, which lost 3 bases and 4 bases, there was a span of 6 bases. The germline CDR1 and CDR2 sequences are DFQATT and SNEGSKA (reference sequence). There are 11 residues in the CDR3. The DNA of the CDR3 is TGCAGTGCTAGGGGGGGAGAGACCCAGTACTTC. Translated: CSARGGETQYF.

The chain combines TRBV27 with TRBJ2-7; tentatively, D is TRBD2 (5 bases). V was trimmed by 3 bases and J by 6 bases, leaving 12 bases between them. The CDR3 totals 13 residues. Germline V gives CDR1 MNHEY, CDR2 SMNVEV (reference sequence). This chain's CDR3 is CASSFSGSGEQYF. CDR3 DNA sequence: TGTGCCAGCAGTTTCAGTGGGAGTGGCGAGCAGTACTTC.

The chain combines TRBV30 with TRBJ2-7, with a weak D call TRBD1 (6 bases). The CDR3 runs to 14 residues. Trimming removed 2 bases at V and 2 bases at J, with 13 bases between. In germline, CDR1 is GTSNPN, CDR2 SVGIG (reference sequence). CDR3 sequence (DNA): TGTGCCTGGAGTAGGGGGATATGGCCCTACGAGCAGTACTTC. Translated: CAWSRGIWPYEQYF.